The subject of this entry is one T cell receptor (beta chain). Its target is not known. This specimen belongs to a study of identical twins. Findings of the study overall: The study drew conclusions from cross-sectional statistical analysis, not from following the same donors.

The germline V gene encodes CDR1 SNHLY and CDR2 FYNNEI. This CDR3 contains 17 residues. TCRdb reanalysed the 5' RACE reads using MiXCR and keeps one entry per CDR3 protein. The table records 470,000 or so distinct CDR3 sequences, roughly 26% of them present only once. Separately, the same data were catalogued under a study of T cells expressing NK-cell markers. That work adds: In a few donors, dominant clonotypes made up roughly 25-60.1% of CD3+CD56-NKG2C+ cells.

Input material: CD4+ T cells sorted from blood. The receptor was isolated from a woman between 18 and 30 years old in good health. The genes are TRBV2 and TRBJ2-1; 10 bases match TRBD2. The CDR3 sequence: CTCRPTNPAGGRGEQFF. In DNA form, the CDR3 reads TGTACCTGCAGACCGACTAACCCAGCGGGGGGGCGGGGCGAGCAGTTCTTC.